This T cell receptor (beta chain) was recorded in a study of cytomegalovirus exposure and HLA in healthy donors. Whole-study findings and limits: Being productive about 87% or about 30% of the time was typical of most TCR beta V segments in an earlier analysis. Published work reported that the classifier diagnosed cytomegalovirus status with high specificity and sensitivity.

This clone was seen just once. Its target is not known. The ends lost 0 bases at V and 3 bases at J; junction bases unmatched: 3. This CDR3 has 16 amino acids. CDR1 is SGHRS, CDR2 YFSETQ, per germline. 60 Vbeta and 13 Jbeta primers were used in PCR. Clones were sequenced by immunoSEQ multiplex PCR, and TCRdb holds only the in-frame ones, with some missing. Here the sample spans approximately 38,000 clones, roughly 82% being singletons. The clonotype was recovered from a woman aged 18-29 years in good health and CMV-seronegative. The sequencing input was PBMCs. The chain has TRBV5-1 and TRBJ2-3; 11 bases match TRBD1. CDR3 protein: CASSLAGTGGTDTQYF. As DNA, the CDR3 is TGCGCCAGCAGCTTGGCCGGGACAGGGGGGACAGATACGCAGTATTTT.